Sequencing of this T cell receptor beta chain was carried out in a study of blood T cell repertoires in COVID-19. The wider study: Material from acute and convalescent COVID-19 was sourced from the United States, Italy and Spain. T cells, B-cell-depleted T cells, or PBMCs provided the cDNA or gDNA that served as material.

The method was immunoSEQ multiplex PCR; TCRdb's version includes in-frame clones alone and lacks a portion of them. The data show around 67,000 clones, 83% seen once. The source is a man aged 50-59 years with active COVID-19. The specimen was peripheral blood.

The CDR3 is CASRKSGAGTGELFF. CDR3 in DNA: TGTGCCAGCAGGAAATCAGGGGCAGGCACCGGGGAGCTGTTTTTT. The V gene is TRBV11-2, the J gene TRBJ2-2, with D possibly matching TRBD1 (6 bases). Trimming removed 6 bases from V and 4 bases from J, with 15 bases in between. The germline V gene encodes CDR1 SGHAT and CDR2 FQNNGV. The CDR3 is 15 residues long.